Below, 25 T cell receptor beta chains from the same sample are listed, as sequenced in a study of blood T cell repertoires in COVID-19. The assay was immunoSEQ multiplex PCR, and TCRdb's table has in-frame clones only and misses some. The table includes about 74,000 clones, around 80% detected once. What was sequenced was peripheral blood. These receptors were taken from a human donor in a cohort sampled during active COVID-19.

This chain connects TRBV7-9 to TRBJ2-1; 7 nucleotides line up with TRBD2. Germline V CDR1 and CDR2: SEHNR, FQNEAQ (reference sequence). J lost 10 bases, V lost 5 bases, and 14 bases had no gene match. The CDR3 sequence is 15 residues long. The CDR3 DNA reads as TGTGCCAGCAGCCCTAGGGGTCTAGCGGTTTGGGAGCAGTTCTTC. This sequence encodes CASSPRGLAVWEQFF.

The V call is TRBV18, the J call TRBJ1-3, with D perhaps matching TRBD1 (5 bases). Germline V gene data show CDR1 as KGHSH and CDR2 as LQKENI. This CDR3 has 16 residues. V lost 3 bases and J 0 bases, leaving 12 bases between the germline ends. The CDR3 protein is CASSPYGGPSGNTIYF. For the CDR3, the DNA is TGTGCCAGCTCACCTTACGGGGGTCCCTCTGGAAACACCATATATTTT.

The chain uses TRBV7-9 and TRBJ2-1, with no clear D. The V gene lost 5 bases and the J gene lost 4 bases, with 18 bases spanning the gap. CDR3 length equals 16 residues. CDR1 is SEHNR and CDR2 is FQNEAQ in the germline V gene (reference sequence). The CDR3 DNA sequence: TGTGCCAGCAGCCCCCGGCAGCACAGTTTATACAATGAGCAGTTCTTC. Protein: CASSPRQHSLYNEQFF. Filled out from reference TRBV7-9 and TRBJ2-1, the complete variable domain reads DTGVSQNPRHKITKRGQNVTFRCDPISEHNRLYWYRQTLGQGPEFLTYFQNEAQLEKSRLLSDRFSAERPKGSFSTLEIQRTEQGDSAMYLCASSPRQHSLYNEQFFGPGTRLTVL.

This chain connects TRBV5-6 to TRBJ1-1; possible D gene TRBD1, 5 bases. V lost 0 bases and J lost 4, with 13 bases in between. Per germline, CDR1 SGHDT and CDR2 YYEEEE. The CDR3 is 15 residues long. The CDR3 loop reads CASSLAQGYATEAFF. CDR3 DNA: TGTGCCAGCAGCTTGGCCCAGGGCTATGCCACTGAAGCTTTCTTT.

The V call is TRBV5-1, the J call TRBJ2-1; 9 bases are a match to TRBD1. V shed 4 bases and J 8 bases; nucleotides not matched to a gene: 7. The CDR3 sequence is 14 residues long. Germline CDR1 reads SGHRS; CDR2 reads YFSETQ. The CDR3 nucleotides are TGCGCCAGCAGCACCGGACAGGGGCGGGATGAGCAGTTCTTC. Translation gives CASSTGQGRDEQFF.

This chain links TRBV4-1 with TRBJ2-1; D not resolved. Per germline, CDR1 MGHRA and CDR2 YSYEKL. V lost 4 bases to trimming and J lost 8 bases, with 18 bases between them. The CDR3 loop spans 15 amino acids. CDR3 in amino acids: CASSRGSGGIYEQFF. The CDR3 nucleotides are TGCGCCAGCAGCCGTGGCTCTGGTGGTATCTATGAGCAGTTCTTC.

The chain is built from TRBV4-1 and TRBJ2-7, with 7 bases that match TRBD1. Trimming cost V 1 base and J 2 bases; bases outside gene matches: 5. Germline V CDR1 and CDR2: MGHRA, YSYEKL. This CDR3 spans 15 amino acids. In DNA form, the CDR3 reads TGCGCCAGCAGCCAAGCGACAGGGTCCCCCTACGAGCAGTACTTC. It codes for CASSQATGSPYEQYF.

The V and J genes are TRBV9 and TRBJ1-1; D is unresolved. The CDR3 is 14 amino acids. CDR1 and CDR2 (germline): SGDLS, YYNGEE. V lost 2 bases and J lost 0, with 8 bases in between. Here the CDR3 reads CASSVEPMNTEAFF. CDR3 sequence (DNA): TGTGCCAGCAGCGTGGAGCCCATGAACACTGAAGCTTTCTTT. Combining the CDR3 with reference TRBV9 and TRBJ1-1 gives the whole variable domain DSGVTQTPKHLITATGQRVTLRCSPRSGDLSVYWYQQSLDQGLQFLIQYYNGEERAKGNILERFSAQQFPDLHSELNLSSLELGDSALYFCASSVEPMNTEAFFGQGTRLTVV.

In DNA, the CDR3 is TGTGCCAGTAGTAGGCCGGGACAGGGGGTTTACGAGCAGTACTTC. Its protein product is CASSRPGQGVYEQYF. The V gene is TRBV19, the J gene TRBJ2-7; 11 bases line up with TRBD1. This CDR3 is 15 amino acids long. Germline CDR1 and CDR2: LNHDA and SQIVND (reference sequence). J was trimmed by 4 bases and V by 4 bases; bases with no gene match: 6. The full variable domain, its missing parts supplied by reference TRBV19 and TRBJ2-7, is DGGITQSPKYLFRKEGQNVTLSCEQNLNHDAMYWYRQDPGQGLRLIYYSQIVNDFQKGDIAEGYSVSREKKESFPLTVTSAQKNPTAFYLCASSRPGQGVYEQYFGPGTRLTVT.

The chain carries TRBV6-5 and TRBJ2-2; maybe TRBD1 (6 bases). The CDR3 totals 15 residues. Trimming took 7 bases from V and 0 from J, leaving 12 bases between them. Germline V gene sequence: CDR1 MNHEY, CDR2 SVGAGI. CDR3 loop: CASTRQASNTGELFF. The CDR3 DNA reads TGTGCCAGCACCAGACAGGCTTCGAACACCGGGGAGCTGTTTTTT.

This chain connects TRBV12-3 or TRBV12-4 to TRBJ2-7; no definite D call. The CDR3 consists of 13 residues. The V end was cut by 3 bases, the J end by 7 bases, with 13 bases between. The CDR3 spells CASSFGQLFEQYF. In DNA form, the CDR3 reads TGTGCCAGCAGTTTTGGGCAGCTTTTTGAGCAGTACTTC.

The J gene is TRBJ2-3, the V gene TRBV7-3, with D maybe TRBD1 (6 bases). The CDR3 loop spans 14 amino acids. V lost 5 bases, J lost 5 bases, and 14 bases lay in between. The V gene's germline CDR1 is SGHTA and CDR2 FQGTGA. CDR3 region: CASSRTTGRDTQYF. CDR3 coding DNA: TGTGCCAGCAGCCGAACTACAGGGAGAGATACGCAGTATTTT. The entire variable domain, with the rest obtained from reference TRBV7-3 and TRBJ2-3, is as follows: GAGVSQTPSNKVTEKGKYVELRCDPISGHTALYWYRQSLGQGPEFLIYFQGTGAADDSGLPNDRFFAVRPEGSVSTLKIQRTERGDSAVYLCASSRTTGRDTQYFGPGTRLTVL.

V and J are TRBV5-1 and TRBJ2-7; TRBD2 is a possible D gene (5 bases). Trimming took off 4 bases at V and 5 bases at J, with 22 bases between the two ends. This CDR3 comprises 16 residues. CDR1 SGHRS and CDR2 YFSETQ come from the germline V gene. The CDR3 protein is CASSPGNSHSTDEQYF. The CDR3 DNA is TGCGCCAGCAGCCCGGGGAACAGCCACTCTACGGACGAGCAGTACTTC.

There are a few counts of this clone. Other DNA sequences in this specimen translate into the identical CDR3. The chain joins TRBV28 to TRBJ1-6; possibly TRBD1 for D (5 bases). The V and J ends lost 2 bases and 7 bases respectively, with 9 bases between them. Germline V gives CDR1 MDHEN, CDR2 SYDVKM. This CDR3 has 14 residues. This CDR3 reads CASSLVTANSPLHF. The DNA of the CDR3 is TGTGCCAGCAGTTTAGTGACAGCAAATTCACCCCTCCACTTT.

The chain employs TRBV4-1 and TRBJ2-1; 7 bases map to TRBD2. V dropped 2 bases and J dropped 5; count of bases not matched to a gene: 9. Per the germline V gene, CDR1 is MGHRA and CDR2 is YSYEKL. This CDR3 spans 16 amino acids. Here the CDR3 reads CASSQPFLADNNEQFF. For the CDR3, the DNA is TGCGCCAGCAGCCAACCGTTCCTAGCGGACAACAATGAGCAGTTCTTC.

The chain joins TRBV7-2 to TRBJ1-1, with D perhaps matching TRBD1 (6 bases). CDR1 is SGHTA, CDR2 FQGNSA, per germline. Deletions cut 5 bases from V and 0 bases from J, with 22 bases between. CDR3 length: 18 amino acids. CDR3 DNA sequence: TGTGCCAGCAGCGCCGGAGACAGGCTTCTGCTCATGAACACTGAAGCTTTCTTT. Translating it yields CASSAGDRLLLMNTEAFF.

The chain couples TRBV5-1 to TRBJ2-4; 8 nucleotides align to TRBD1. V shed 4 bases, J shed 0 bases, and the junction held 6 bases outside the gene matches. Germline assignment: CDR1 SGHRS and CDR2 YFSETQ. The CDR3 loop spans 16 amino acids. The CDR3 protein is CASSVTGALAKNIQYF. CDR3 in DNA: TGCGCCAGCAGCGTGACAGGGGCCCTAGCCAAAAACATTCAGTACTTC. Full variable domain (missing parts from reference TRBV5-1 and TRBJ2-4): KAGVTQTPRYLIKTRGQQVTLSCSPISGHRSVSWYQQTPGQGLQFLFEYFSETQRNKGNFPGRFSGRQFSNSRSEMNVSTLELGDSALYLCASSVTGALAKNIQYFGAGTRLSVL.

The rearrangement uses TRBV3-1 (or the pseudogene TRBV3-2) and TRBJ2-1, with 10 bases aligning to TRBD2. Germline V gene lookup returns CDR1 LGHDT and CDR2 YNNKEL (reference sequence). Trimming at V came to 3 bases and at J to 8 bases, leaving 10 bases not matched to a gene. CDR3 size: 16 residues. The CDR3 sequence is CASSQRGAGGFYEQFF. DNA of the CDR3: TGTGCCAGCAGCCAGCGGGGAGCGGGGGGGTTCTATGAGCAGTTCTTC.

The chain is built from TRBV5-4 and TRBJ1-2; 9 nucleotides line up with TRBD1. The J segment lost 5 bases and the V segment lost 5 bases, leaving 7 bases of the junction unmatched. CDR1 and CDR2 from the germline V gene are SGHNT and YYREEE (reference sequence). The CDR3 is made up of 14 amino acids. The CDR3 coding sequence is TGTGCCAGCAGGAGGCCCGGGACAGGGTATGGCTACACCTTC. Protein: CASRRPGTGYGYTF.

This chain uses TRBV9 with TRBJ1-5; 8 nucleotides line up with TRBD1. CDR1 and CDR2 (germline): SGDLS, YYNGEE. After removal of 3 bases from V and 5 bases from J, the junction contained 1 base not matched to a gene. The length of the CDR3 is 13 residues. CDR3: CASSEDRDQPQHF. The CDR3 coding sequence is TGTGCCAGCAGCGAGGACAGGGATCAGCCCCAGCATTTT.

This clone showed up just once. The chain recombines TRBV18 with TRBJ2-3; 8 bases are shared with TRBD2. The germline V gene has CDR1 KGHSH and CDR2 LQKENI. The CDR3 spans 15 residues. Trimming removed 5 bases from V and 3 bases from J; junction bases left unmatched: 7. CDR3 region: CASSGRGGGTDTQYF. The DNA of the CDR3 is TGTGCCAGCTCAGGACGGGGGGGCGGTACAGATACGCAGTATTTT.

CDR3 sequence reads: CASSVVDRAGEKLFF. DNA for the CDR3: TGTGCCAGCAGCGTAGTGGACAGGGCCGGTGAAAAACTGTTTTTT. The chain has TRBV9 and TRBJ1-4, with TRBD1 matching over 8 bases. Germline values: CDR1 SGDLS, CDR2 YYNGEE. Unmatched junction bases numbered 5, after V lost 0 bases and J lost 7 bases. This CDR3 region has 15 residues.

The V and J genes are TRBV4-1 and TRBJ2-2; 9 bases fit TRBD1. The germline CDR1 and CDR2 sequences are MGHRA and YSYEKL. V lost 4 bases to trimming and J lost 5 bases; unmatched junction nucleotides: 5. The CDR3 spans 15 residues. CDR3 region: CASSRGTGWTGELFF. CDR3 coding DNA: TGCGCCAGCAGCCGTGGGACAGGGTGGACCGGGGAGCTGTTTTTT.

This clone turned up a few times. The chain carries TRBV5-1 and TRBJ1-5; D unclear. Germline loops: CDR1 SGHRS, CDR2 YFSETQ. The ends were cut back, 2 bases at V and 2 bases at J, with 11 bases in the middle. This CDR3 is 15 amino acids long. CDR3 sequence: CASSLWGEGNQPQHF. DNA of the CDR3: TGCGCCAGCAGCTTATGGGGAGAGGGCAATCAGCCCCAGCATTTT.

The chain combines TRBV5-6 with TRBJ2-5; TRBD2 aligns across 12 bases. The CDR3 has 15 amino acids. V shed 3 bases and J 2 bases; nucleotides not matched to a gene: 2. Germline V gene data show CDR1 as SGHDT and CDR2 as YYEEEE. Here the CDR3 DNA reads TGTGCCAGCAGCTCAGGACTAGCGGGGCAAGAGACCCAGTACTTC. This encodes CASSSGLAGQETQYF.